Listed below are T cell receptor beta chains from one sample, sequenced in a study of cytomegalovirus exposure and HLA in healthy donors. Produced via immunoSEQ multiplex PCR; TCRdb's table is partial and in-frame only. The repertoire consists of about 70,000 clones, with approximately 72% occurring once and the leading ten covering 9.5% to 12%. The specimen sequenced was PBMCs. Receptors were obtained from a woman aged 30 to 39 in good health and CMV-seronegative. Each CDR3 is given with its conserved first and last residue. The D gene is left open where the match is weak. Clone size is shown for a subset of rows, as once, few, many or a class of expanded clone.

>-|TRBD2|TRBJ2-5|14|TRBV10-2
TGCGCCAGCAGTGTTAGCGGGGGGGAAGAGACCCAGTACTTC
CASSVSGGEETQYF
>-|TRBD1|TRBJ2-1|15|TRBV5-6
TGTGCCAGCAGCCGGAGTCAGGGGGCCCAGCGGGAGCAGTTCTTC
CASSRSQGAQREQFF
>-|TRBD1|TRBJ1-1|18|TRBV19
TGTGCCAGTAGTCCGCCCCCGGACAGGGGGCGATGGAACACTGAAGCTTTCTTT
CASSPPPDRGRWNTEAFF
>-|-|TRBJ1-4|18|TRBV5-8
TGTGCCAGCAGCTTGAACCCAGGCCACCCATCAACTAATGAAAAACTGTTTTTT
CASSLNPGHPSTNEKLFF
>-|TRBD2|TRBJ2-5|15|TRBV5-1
TGCGCCAGCGGGGGGGCTAGCGGGGGCCAAGAGACCCAGTACTTC
CASGGASGGQETQYF
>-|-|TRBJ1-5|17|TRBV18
TGTGCCAGCTCACCACCGCCGGGGGGTGAGTACAATCAGCCCCAGCATTTT
CASSPPPGGEYNQPQHF
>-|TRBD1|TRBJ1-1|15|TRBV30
TGTGCCTGGAGTGTACCCCTACAGGGGGCACAGGGAGCTTTCTTT
CAWSVPLQGAQGAFF
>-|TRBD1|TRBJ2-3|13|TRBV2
TGTGCCAGCAGTCGACAGGGGCGGGATACGCAGTATTTT
CASSRQGRDTQYF
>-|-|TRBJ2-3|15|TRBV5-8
TGTGCCAGCAGTTCTGGACAGTTGTTGACAGATACGCAGTATTTT
CASSSGQLLTDTQYF
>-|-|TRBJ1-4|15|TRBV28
TGTGCCAGCAGAGATAAACAGGGACCGTATGAAAAACTGTTTTTT
CASRDKQGPYEKLFF
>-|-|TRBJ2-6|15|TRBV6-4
TGTGCCAGCAGTGGTACAGGCTCTGGGGCCAACGTCCTGACTTTC
CASSGTGSGANVLTF
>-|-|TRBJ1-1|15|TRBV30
TGTGCCTGGGTCGGGGGGATCGCGATGAACACTGAAGCTTTCTTT
CAWVGGIAMNTEAFF
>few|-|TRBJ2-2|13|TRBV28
TGTGCCAGCAGTTTTACGAACACCGGGGAGCTGTTTTTT
CASSFTNTGELFF
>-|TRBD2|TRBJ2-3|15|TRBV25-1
TGTGCCAGCAGTGAATGGTCTAGCGGGTCAGATACGCAGTATTTT
CASSEWSSGSDTQYF
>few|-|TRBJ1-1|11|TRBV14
TGTGCCAGCAGCCAAGGTCTTGAAGCTTTCTTT
CASSQGLEAFF
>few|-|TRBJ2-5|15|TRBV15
TGTGCCACCAGCAGAGATAATCAGGTCCAAGAGACCCAGTACTTC
CATSRDNQVQETQYF
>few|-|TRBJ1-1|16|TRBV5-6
TGTGCCAGCCAGAAGCAGCGGGCGAGAGTGAACACTGAAGCTTTCTTT
CASQKQRARVNTEAFF
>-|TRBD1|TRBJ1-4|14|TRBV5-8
TGTGCCAGCAGCATAAGGACAGGGCTTGAAAAACTGTTTTTT
CASSIRTGLEKLFF
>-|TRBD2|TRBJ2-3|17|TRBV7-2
TGTGCCAGCAGCTTTCGGGCTAGCGGGGGTTACACAGATACGCAGTATTTT
CASSFRASGGYTDTQYF
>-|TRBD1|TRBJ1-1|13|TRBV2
TGTGCCAGCAGTGCTGGGACAGCCCTTGAAGCTTTCTTT
CASSAGTALEAFF
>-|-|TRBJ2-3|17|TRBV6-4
TGTGCCAGCAGCCCCTCCACGGGATCTGGTCCCACAGATACGCAGTATTTT
CASSPSTGSGPTDTQYF
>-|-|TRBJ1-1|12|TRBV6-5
TGTGCCAGCGCGGTTCTGAACACTGAAGCTTTCTTT
CASAVLNTEAFF
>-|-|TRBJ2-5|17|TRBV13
TGTGCCGCCGACCCCACCGGGACACCAAGGGGACAAGAGGCCCAGTACTTC
CAADPTGTPRGQEAQYF